These 4 T cell receptor beta chains came from one sample sequenced in a study of identical twins. TCRdb re-called the 5' RACE reads with MiXCR, one entry per CDR3 protein. The table lists 200,000 to 300,000 distinct CDR3 sequences, 7% to 8.5% of them singletons. These same data were also listed under a study on yellow fever vaccine responses in identical twins.

The source material was CD8+ T cells sorted from blood. Receptor source: a woman between 18 and 29 years old in good health.

Only a few counts were recorded for this clonotype. The chain carries TRBV9 and TRBJ2-7, with D possibly being TRBD2 (6 bases). The V gene's germline CDR1 is SGDLS and CDR2 YYNGEE. There are 14 residues in the CDR3. Trimming shortened V by 2 bases and J by 0 bases, and 9 bases separated the two germline ends. CDR3 residues: CASSVGGFSYEQYF. Written as DNA, the CDR3 is TGTGCCAGCAGCGTCGGGGGTTTCTCCTACGAGCAGTACTTC.

Ten or more counts support this clonotype. The chain combines TRBV27 with TRBJ2-7; D uncertain. The CDR3 contains 13 residues. Germline V gene lookup returns CDR1 MNHEY and CDR2 SMNVEV (reference sequence). V was cut by 3 bases and J by 0 bases, with 6 bases left in between. The CDR3 coding sequence is TGTGCCAGCAGTTTTGGGTTCTCCTACGAGCAGTACTTC. The encoded protein is CASSFGFSYEQYF.

V gene TRBV28 combines with J gene TRBJ1-6; D is unclear. The CDR3 totals 13 residues. From germline, CDR1 is MDHEN and CDR2 SYDVKM. V lost 5 bases and J lost 9, with 11 bases in between. The CDR3 sequence: CASSVSGSSPLHF. CDR3 in DNA: TGTGCCAGCAGTGTATCGGGGTCTTCACCCCTCCACTTT.

The V call is TRBV6-2 or TRBV6-3, the J call TRBJ2-5; D is undetermined. V gave up 5 bases and J gave up 6 bases, with 16 bases separating them. The CDR3 totals 14 residues. CDR1 is MNHEY and CDR2 is SVGEGT in the germline V gene. The CDR3 loop reads CASSHGGSWQTQYF. CDR3 coding DNA: TGTGCCAGCAGTCACGGTGGTAGCTGGCAGACCCAGTACTTC.